A selection of T cell receptor beta chains follows, all from one sample in a study of early stage breast cancer tumors. Clones were read by immunoSEQ multiplex PCR, and TCRdb kept only the in-frame ones, dropping some. In the table there are about 72,000 clones, more than 65% of which are singletons. Sequencing was done on a sample of blood. These TCRs come from a person aged 55-75 years with breast cancer. Both conserved end residues are part of each CDR3. The D gene is left open where the match is weak. The size of a clone is reported for some rows only, either as once, few or many, or as a class for expanded clones.

j_call,clone_size,d_call,v_call,cdr3_nt,cdr3_aa
TRBJ1-5,.,.,TRBV7-9,TGTGCCAGCAGCTTAACCCCCCCAGGGGTGGGGAGCAATCAGCCCCAGCATTTT,CASSLTPPGVGSNQPQHF
TRBJ2-5,once,.,TRBV28,TGTGCCAGCAGTTCCCGGGGGCGAGGAGAGACCCAGTACTTC,CASSSRGRGETQYF
TRBJ2-2,.,TRBD2,TRBV7-3,TGTGCCAGCAGCCGCCCTAGCGGCGCGAACACCGGGGAGCTGTTTTTT,CASSRPSGANTGELFF
TRBJ1-5,.,.,TRBV19,TGTGCCAGTAGTATGGGGGGCAATCAGCCCCAGCATTTT,CASSMGGNQPQHF
TRBJ2-5,.,TRBD2,TRBV28,TGTGCCAGCAGTTTCGAAGCGGGAGGGCCTTCCGTTGGGACCCAGTACTTC,CASSFEAGGPSVGTQYF
TRBJ2-1,.,TRBD2,TRBV18,TGTGCCAGCTCATCCGGGACTAGCGGGGACAATGAGCAGTTCTTC,CASSSGTSGDNEQFF
TRBJ1-4,.,.,TRBV10-1,TGCGCCAGCAGCCCCGGGACTGCAAATGAAAAACTGTTTTTT,CASSPGTANEKLFF
TRBJ2-7,.,.,TRBV21-1,TGTGCCAGCAGCGAAATTCGACAGTCCTACGAGCAGTACTTC,CASSEIRQSYEQYF
TRBJ2-5,.,TRBD2,TRBV15,TGTGCCACCAGCAAAGCCCCCGGCGGGAGGCGCCAAGAGACCCAGTACTTC,CATSKAPGGRRQETQYF
TRBJ2-7,.,.,TRBV18,TGTGCCAGCTCACCACCGGGACTTGAGGGAACCAGCGAGCAGTACTTC,CASSPPGLEGTSEQYF
TRBJ2-2,.,.,TRBV10-2,TGCGCCACGGGGGGCGAGAAAGAGAACACCGGGGAGCTGTTTTTT,CATGGEKENTGELFF
TRBJ1-1,.,.,TRBV5-3,TGTGCCAGAAGCTTGGCCAGGGCGGAAGGGAACACTGAAGCTTTCTTT,CARSLARAEGNTEAFF
TRBJ2-3,.,.,TRBV30,TGTGCCTGGAGTCAGAGCACAGATACGCAGTATTTT,CAWSQSTDTQYF
TRBJ2-1,.,TRBD2,TRBV7-3,TGTGCCAGCAGCTTAATAGCGGGCTCCTACAATGAGCAGTTCTTC,CASSLIAGSYNEQFF
TRBJ2-2,.,.,TRBV5-4,TGTGCCAGCAGCTTAGGGGGAACGGACACCGGGGAGCTGTTTTTT,CASSLGGTDTGELFF
TRBJ1-2,.,.,TRBV28,TGTGCCAGCAACCCCCCAATGACTGTTAACTATGGCTACACCTTC,CASNPPMTVNYGYTF
TRBJ1-1,few,.,TRBV19,TGTGCCAGTAGTGACAGGCCTAACACTGAAGCTTTCTTT,CASSDRPNTEAFF
TRBJ1-5,.,TRBD1,TRBV6-6,TGTGCCAGCAGCCGGGACAGCTTCAATCAGCCCCAGCATTTT,CASSRDSFNQPQHF
TRBJ1-3,.,.,TRBV7-2,TGTGCCAGCAGCTCGGCGGGACCCTTCGGAGGCTCTGGAAACACCATATATTTT,CASSSAGPFGGSGNTIYF
TRBJ1-4,.,TRBD1,TRBV2,TGTGCCAGCATCGACAGGGGACAAACTAATGAAAAACTGTTTTTT,CASIDRGQTNEKLFF
TRBJ1-2,.,.,TRBV7-8,TGTGCCAGCAGCCTCACGGCTCAGCCCTATGGCTACACCTTC,CASSLTAQPYGYTF
TRBJ2-7,few,.,TRBV9,TGTGCCAGCAGCGTAGCCCCCGAGGGGAACGAGCAGTACTTC,CASSVAPEGNEQYF
TRBJ2-3,.,.,TRBV5-4,TGTGCCAGCAGATATGCGGGTAGGGTCACAGATACGCAGTATTTT,CASRYAGRVTDTQYF
TRBJ1-5,.,TRBD1,TRBV7-2,TGTGCCAGCAGCCCCAGGGGGGTCGGCTATAGCAATCAGCCCCAGCATTTT,CASSPRGVGYSNQPQHF
TRBJ2-3,.,TRBD1,TRBV4-2,TGTGCCAGCAGCAAGGGCGACAGGGGGCTTTTCACGGCAGATACGCAGTATTTT,CASSKGDRGLFTADTQYF
TRBJ2-7,.,TRBD2,TRBV18,TGTGCCAGCTCGCGTACTAGCGACTCCTACGAGCAGTACTTC,CASSRTSDSYEQYF
TRBJ1-1,.,TRBD1,TRBV10-3,TGTGCCATCACCAGGGACAGGGGAAACACTGAAGCTTTCTTT,CAITRDRGNTEAFF